This record covers a single T cell receptor (beta chain). Its matching antigen is unknown. Germline CDR1 and CDR2: LNHDA and SQIVND (reference sequence). The CDR3 covers 15 residues. The V gene end was trimmed by 7 bases and the J gene end by 7 bases; junction bases not matched to a gene: 12. This sample is part of a study of OX40 agonist ivuxolimab in advanced cancers. Study as a whole: A diagnosis of hepatocellular carcinoma, melanoma, renal cell or head and neck cancer was present in dose-escalation patients. Study-level results: Clonal expansion by week 6 occurred in CD4+ and CD8+ blood T cells (at 0.1 to 3.0 mg/kg).

This table comes from immunoSEQ multiplex PCR, and its TCRdb copy is limited to in-frame clones, with some not included. This table has around 88,000 clones, 92% appearing once. The V gene is TRBV19, the J gene TRBJ2-1; 8 bases match TRBD2. The source was CD4+ or CD8+ T cells sorted from blood, collected in a trial of the OX40 agonist ivuxolimab. This sequence originates from an adult with an advanced solid tumor such as melanoma, head and neck, liver or kidney cancer. In DNA, the CDR3 is TGTGCCAGTAAACCCGGGGGGGGCGCGGGGAATGAGCAGTTCTTC. Encoded protein: CASKPGGGAGNEQFF. The entire variable domain, with the rest obtained from reference TRBV19 and TRBJ2-1, is as follows: DGGITQSPKYLFRKEGQNVTLSCEQNLNHDAMYWYRQDPGQGLRLIYYSQIVNDFQKGDIAEGYSVSREKKESFPLTVTSAQKNPTAFYLCASKPGGGAGNEQFFGPGTRLTVL.